This T cell receptor beta chain was obtained from a study of shared clonotypes between healthy human individuals. This table comes from immunoSEQ multiplex PCR, and its TCRdb copy is limited to in-frame clones, with some not included. The sample yields over 2 million clones, approximately 90% seen once. The V segment lost 5 bases and the J segment 7 bases; nucleotides outside the gene matches: 5. The CDR3 has 16 amino acids. Germline CDR1 reads SSHAT; CDR2 reads FNYEAQ (reference sequence). Sequencing was carried out using naive CD4+ T cells from PBMCs. As to subset: CD45RA+ positively selected. The rearrangement uses TRBV7-7 and TRBJ2-1; 16 bases fit TRBD2. This clonotype was sampled from a man in his late teens or twenties in good health. Some clones in this sample may be carry-over from other donors' samples. CDR3 sequence: CASSVGLAGGLNEQFF. CDR3 coding DNA: TGTGCCAGCAGCGTGGGACTAGCGGGAGGGTTGAATGAGCAGTTCTTC.